Reported below is one T cell receptor beta chain. The sample comes from a study of blood T cells in healthy people across ages. This CDR3 has 14 residues. Germline V gene data show CDR1 as SEHNR and CDR2 as FQNEAQ (reference sequence). Deletions cut 2 bases from V and 2 bases from J, with 10 bases between. A second PCR of about 7 to 11 cycles used a sample-barcoded 5' primer and a J-beta primer mix. Per-sample output comprised a minimum of 2.5 million paired-end reads containing CDR3. TCRdb re-called the 5' RACE reads with MiXCR, one entry per CDR3 protein. The table shows hundreds of thousands of distinct CDR3 sequences, with around two thirds occurring only once.

Sequencing was carried out using blood. V is TRBV7-9 and J is TRBJ2-7; D perhaps matches TRBD1 (6 bases). The origin of this receptor is a man younger than 45 in good health. The DNA of the CDR3 is TGTGCCAGCAGCTTATATGGACAGCCCTACGAGCAGTACTTC. Residues: CASSLYGQPYEQYF.